A selection of T cell receptor beta chains follows, all from one sample in a study of blood T cells in healthy people across ages. One entry per CDR3 protein results from TCRdb running MiXCR on the 5' RACE reads. The sample lists roughly 1.5 million distinct CDR3 sequences; less than 45% were seen once. Sequenced material: blood. Source of these receptors: a woman aged 18-35 years in good health. Each CDR3 is given with its conserved first and last residue. Fields, in order: D gene, clone size, J gene, V gene, CDR3 DNA, CDR3 protein. A D gene is named only where the DNA matches it firmly. Size tells how often a clone was seen (once, few, many) or the class of an expanded clone, and some rows leave it out.

>-|-|TRBJ2-5|TRBV11-1
TGTGCCAGCAGGAGGACATCCGAGGGGACCCAGTACTTC
CASRRTSEGTQYF
>TRBD1|-|TRBJ1-6|TRBV24-1
TGTGCCACCAGTGAATCAACAGGGGACGGCACCTATAATTCACCCCTCCACTTT
CATSESTGDGTYNSPLHF
>-|-|TRBJ2-1|TRBV7-8
TGTGCCAGTACCAGGAGGGGGGGATACAATGAGCAGTTCTTC
CASTRRGGYNEQFF
>-|-|TRBJ2-1|TRBV6-6
TGTGCCAGCAGTTATGGTTGGGATGAGCAGTTCTTC
CASSYGWDEQFF
>-|-|TRBJ2-1|TRBV18
TGTGCCAGCCCACTTTTTGATGAGCAGTTCTTC
CASPLFDEQFF
>TRBD2|-|TRBJ2-7|TRBV9
TGTGCCAGCAGCGCACTAGCGGGACTGGGCGAGCAGTACTTC
CASSALAGLGEQYF
>-|few|TRBJ2-5|TRBV20-1
TGCAGTGCTAGAGTGTCCGGGAAAGAGACCCAGTACTTC
CSARVSGKETQYF
>-|-|TRBJ1-6|TRBV28
TGTGCCAGCAGTCCAGGGACTCACTCCTATAATTCACCCCTCCACTTT
CASSPGTHSYNSPLHF
>-|-|TRBJ2-1|TRBV20-1
TGCAGTGCTAGAGATCACCGCGTCCGGATGGGCGAGCAGTTCTTC
CSARDHRVRMGEQFF
>-|-|TRBJ2-7|TRBV6-2/TRBV6-3
TGTGCCAGCAGGGTGGGCCCTCTTTTATACGAGCAGTACTTC
CASRVGPLLYEQYF
>-|few|TRBJ1-1|TRBV7-9
TGTGCCAGCAGCTCCAACGGGGGACCAGCTTTCTTT
CASSSNGGPAFF
>TRBD2|-|TRBJ2-1|TRBV30
TGTGCCTGGAGTTTAGGACTAGCCTACAATGAGCAGTTCTTC
CAWSLGLAYNEQFF
>-|-|TRBJ1-6|TRBV28
TGTGCCAGCAGTTTATCGTACCGGGACAAATATAATTCACCCCTCCACTTT
CASSLSYRDKYNSPLHF
>-|few|TRBJ2-6|TRBV27
TGTGCCAGCACAGGGTTTGGGGCCAACGTCCTGACTTTC
CASTGFGANVLTF
>TRBD1|-|TRBJ1-2|TRBV15
TGTGCCACCAGCAGAGAGGGGACAGCTGGCTACACCTTC
CATSREGTAGYTF
>TRBD1|-|TRBJ1-1|TRBV20-1
TGCAGTGCACCGAAGGGGGACAGGGCCACTGAAGCTTTCTTT
CSAPKGDRATEAFF
>-|-|TRBJ2-2|TRBV29-1
TGCAGCGTGCTTGGACTGATGAACACCGGGGAGCTGTTTTTT
CSVLGLMNTGELFF
>TRBD2|-|TRBJ2-1|TRBV7-2
TGTGCCAGCAGCTACCGACTAGCGCCTGACTACAATGAGCAGTTCTTC
CASSYRLAPDYNEQFF
>-|-|TRBJ1-1|TRBV6-1
TGTGCCAGCAGTGAAATCGGCCCTGAAGCTTTCTTT
CASSEIGPEAFF
>-|once|TRBJ1-1|TRBV4-3
TGCGCCAGCAGCCAAGATTTGGCAATGAACACTGAAGCTTTCTTT
CASSQDLAMNTEAFF
>-|-|TRBJ2-2|TRBV12-3/TRBV12-4
TGTGCCAGCAGAAAACAAGACACCGGGGAGCTGTTTTTT
CASRKQDTGELFF
>-|-|TRBJ1-5|TRBV7-9
TGTGCCAGCAGCTTAGACCAGGGACCGCCTCACCAGCATTTT
CASSLDQGPPHQHF
>-|few|TRBJ1-2|TRBV2
TGTGCCAGCAGTAGGCTTCTATATGGCTACACCTTC
CASSRLLYGYTF
>-|-|TRBJ2-4|TRBV5-5
TGTGCCAGCAGCTTCCCACCGATCAAAAACATTCAGTACTTC
CASSFPPIKNIQYF
>-|-|TRBJ2-7|TRBV20-1
TGCAGTGCAGGCCGCGGATACTACGAGCAGTACTTC
CSAGRGYYEQYF
>TRBD2|-|TRBJ2-3|TRBV29-1
TGCAGCGTTGAGACTAGCGCGCGCACAGATACGCAGTATTTT
CSVETSARTDTQYF
>TRBD1|-|TRBJ1-1|TRBV7-2
TGTGCCAGCAGCAACAGACAGGGGGCAGTTGAAGCTTTCTTT
CASSNRQGAVEAFF
>-|few|TRBJ2-5|TRBV9
TGTGCCAGCAGCGTGACCGGACAAGAGACCCAGTACTTC
CASSVTGQETQYF
>-|few|TRBJ1-2|TRBV4-1
TGCGCCAGCAGCCTAGACATCAGGGTTGGCTACACCTTC
CASSLDIRVGYTF
>-|-|TRBJ2-7|TRBV5-5
TGTGCCAGCAGCTTCGAAAGGCATCCGCCCTACGAGCAGTACTTC
CASSFERHPPYEQYF
>TRBD2|-|TRBJ2-5|TRBV2
TGTGCCAGCAGTTCCAATGCCGGGACTACTCAAGGGACCCAGTACTTC
CASSSNAGTTQGTQYF
>TRBD1|-|TRBJ2-7|TRBV27
TGTGCCAGCAGTTGGGACAGGGTCCACGAGCAGTACTTC
CASSWDRVHEQYF
>TRBD2|-|TRBJ2-1|TRBV7-6
TGTGCCGGCAGCCCACAGACTAGCGTGGGGTTTAATGAGCAGTTCTTC
CAGSPQTSVGFNEQFF
>TRBD1|-|TRBJ1-2|TRBV20-1
TGCAGTGCCACACAGGGGACGTCCTATGGCTACACCTTC
CSATQGTSYGYTF
>-|once|TRBJ2-7|TRBV20-1
TGCAGTGCCCATCCAACCTCCTACAATGAGCAGTACTTC
CSAHPTSYNEQYF
>-|-|TRBJ1-1|TRBV27
TGTGCCAGCAGTTCCTCGTCTGAAGCTTTCTTT
CASSSSSEAFF
>-|many|TRBJ2-3|TRBV20-1
TGCAGTGCTAGGGACCCGAGCACAGATACGCAGTATTTT
CSARDPSTDTQYF
>-|-|TRBJ1-4|TRBV4-3
TGCGCCAGCAGCCAAGATTTCAATATCCGGAATGAAAAACTGTTTTTT
CASSQDFNIRNEKLFF
>-|-|TRBJ2-7|TRBV9
TGTGCCAGCAGCGTAGCTGACGTCTCCTACGAGCAGTACTTC
CASSVADVSYEQYF
>-|many|TRBJ2-3|TRBV7-2
TGTGCCAGCAGCCTCGTCGGTACAGATACGCAGTATTTT
CASSLVGTDTQYF
>TRBD1|-|TRBJ1-1|TRBV6-5
TGTGCCAGCAGGAGGACAGGGTTCACTGAAGCTTTCTTT
CASRRTGFTEAFF
>-|-|TRBJ2-7|TRBV20-1
TGCAGTGCTACCGGCAGATCTCGCTACGAGCAGTACTTC
CSATGRSRYEQYF
>TRBD1|-|TRBJ2-5|TRBV28
TGTGCCAGCAGTTTACGGGACAGGGGGCGACGGGAGCAGTACTTC
CASSLRDRGRREQYF
>-|-|TRBJ2-1|TRBV28
TGTGCCAGCAGTCGGGCAGCTACTAGCTACAATGAGCAGTTCTTC
CASSRAATSYNEQFF
>TRBD2|-|TRBJ2-3|TRBV20-1
TGCAGTGCTGGGCTAGCGGGAGTTATGAGGGATACGCAGTATTTT
CSAGLAGVMRDTQYF
>-|-|TRBJ2-7|TRBV30
TGTGCCTGGAGTGTAATGTCCTACGAGCAGTACTTC
CAWSVMSYEQYF
>-|few|TRBJ1-4|TRBV28
TGTGCCAGCAGTCACAGGCTCAATGAAAAACTGTTTTTT
CASSHRLNEKLFF
>TRBD1|-|TRBJ2-7|TRBV7-2
TGTGCCAGCAGCTTATGGGACAGCAAACTCTACGAGCAGTACTTC
CASSLWDSKLYEQYF
>-|-|TRBJ2-7|TRBV20-1
TGCAGTGCTAGAGATGTTACACCGCAGTTCTACGGGCAGTACTTC
CSARDVTPQFYGQYF
>TRBD1|-|TRBJ2-7|TRBV20-1
TGCAGTGCTGTCCCCCGGGACAGGATTCCCTACGAGCAGTACTTC
CSAVPRDRIPYEQYF
>-|many|TRBJ1-2|TRBV20-1
TGCAGTGCTTCAACAGCGAACTATGGCTACACCTTC
CSASTANYGYTF
>TRBD2|few|TRBJ2-1|TRBV7-2
TGTGCCAGCAGTCAACTAGCGGGGGGTTGGAATGAGCAGTTCTTC
CASSQLAGGWNEQFF
>TRBD1|-|TRBJ1-2|TRBV4-1
TGCGCCAGCAGCCAGGTCAGGGGGTCTCTTCTTGGCTACACCTTC
CASSQVRGSLLGYTF